The entry below gives a single T cell receptor (beta chain) sequence along with its context. Its antigen is unidentified. The CDR3 is 15 residues long. Germline V gives CDR1 DFQATT, CDR2 SNEGSKA (reference sequence). This sample is drawn from a study of T cells expressing NK-cell markers. About the study: Researchers got TCR beta repertoires out of sorted CD3+CD56+NKG2C+, CD3+CD56+NKG2C- and CD3+CD56-NKG2C+ T cells. General study results and limits: Among CD8+ T cells from over 5 donors, dominant NKG2C+ clonotypes accounted for 1.0-7.0%. The same clonotypes also predominated in the CD3+CD56-NKG2C+ fraction of several donors.

UMIs were included in TCR beta cDNA generated by 5'RACE template switching. No DNA is given; TCRdb re-called the 5' RACE reads and lists each CDR3 protein once. The sample table includes about 380,000 distinct CDR3 sequences. Source material: blood T cells: a sorted CD56 or NKG2C T cell subset, CD4+ or CD8+ T cells, or bulk PBMC T cells (not recorded which). This sequence originates from a man aged 18-69 years in good health. The chain combines TRBV20-1 with TRBJ2-7; the D gene TCRdb calls, TRBD1, cannot be checked with no DNA. This CDR3 is CSAREFRTASYEQYF.